These 20 T cell receptor beta chains were all obtained from the same sample, sequenced in a study of cytomegalovirus exposure and HLA in healthy donors. The PCR made use of 60 Vbeta and 13 Jbeta primers. Measured with immunoSEQ multiplex PCR; TCRdb has only the in-frame clones, and not every one. The sample consists of about 140,000 clones, about 80% of them appearing once. The material sequenced was PBMCs. These receptors were collected from a woman aged 55-69 years in good health and CMV-seropositive.

The chain links TRBV7-2 to TRBJ2-1; 9 bases line up with TRBD1. The CDR3 is 15 residues long. V lost 4 bases to trimming and J lost 7 bases; unmatched junction nucleotides: 8. Germline CDR1 and CDR2: SGHTA and FQGNSA. CDR3 sequence (DNA): TGTGCCAGCAGCTACTCCGGGACAGGGTCGAATGAGCAGTTCTTC. Translating it yields CASSYSGTGSNEQFF.

The genes are TRBV28 and TRBJ1-2, with a possible D match to TRBD1 (6 bases). There are 14 residues in the CDR3. Germline CDR1 is MDHEN and CDR2 is SYDVKM. V was shortened by 9 bases and J by 4 bases, with 18 bases between the two germline ends. The CDR3 region is CASGIPGQRYGYTF. In DNA, the CDR3 is TGTGCCAGTGGGATCCCAGGACAGCGCTATGGCTACACCTTC.

This clone was observed once. The chain carries TRBV7-2 and TRBJ1-1; 7 nucleotides match TRBD1. V gave up 4 bases and J gave up 0 bases; unmatched junction bases: 5. CDR3 length: 15 residues. Germline V CDR1 and CDR2: SGHTA, FQGNSA. The CDR3 here is CASSSYRGMNTEAFF. DNA of the CDR3: TGTGCCAGCAGCTCATACAGGGGAATGAACACTGAAGCTTTCTTT.

This sequence joins TRBV27 and TRBJ2-2, with a tentative D call TRBD2 (6 bases). Germline CDR1 reads MNHEY; CDR2 reads SMNVEV (reference sequence). V dropped 2 bases and J dropped 3 bases, with 7 bases sitting between them. This CDR3 region has 14 residues. This chain's CDR3 is CASSLGGYTGELFF. The CDR3 coding sequence is TGTGCCAGCAGTTTAGGGGGGTACACCGGGGAGCTGTTTTTT.

This clone has a handful of counts. The V gene is TRBV6-1, the J gene TRBJ2-1, with D tentatively TRBD1 (5 bases). Trimming took 4 bases from V and 9 from J, leaving 13 bases between them. Germline V gene lookup returns CDR1 MNHNS and CDR2 SASEGT. The CDR3 has 13 amino acids. The chain's CDR3 is CASSASQGTEQFF. DNA for the CDR3: TGTGCCAGCAGTGCCTCTCAGGGTACTGAGCAGTTCTTC.

A remark on this clone: Sequence at one end of the junction differs from germline and may be a read error. The V call is TRBV7-7, the J call TRBJ2-1; D might be TRBD2 (5 bases). This CDR3 has 13 amino acids. Germline V gene sequence: CDR1 SSHAT, CDR2 FNYEAQ (reference sequence). The CDR3 DNA is TGTGCTAGCAGCTTAGGAGGTCGGGGTGAGCAGTTCTTC. Translation gives CASSLGGRGEQFF.

The V and J genes are TRBV7-2 and TRBJ2-1, with a possible D match to TRBD1 (6 bases). The CDR3 extends over 15 amino acids. Germline V gene sequence: CDR1 SGHTA, CDR2 FQGNSA. Trimming cost V 1 base and J 2 bases, with 9 bases left between them. CDR3 region: CASSLDRDPYNEQFF. In nucleotides, the CDR3 is TGTGCCAGCAGCTTAGACAGGGACCCCTACAATGAGCAGTTCTTC.

This clone appeared a few times. The V gene is TRBV10-2, the J gene TRBJ2-3; the match to TRBD1 covers 9 bases. J lost 5 bases, V lost 6 bases, and 6 bases had no gene match. CDR1 is WSHSY and CDR2 is SAAADI in the germline V gene. The CDR3 covers 14 residues. As DNA, the CDR3 is TGCGCCAGCAGGGGCAGGACAGGGGAAGATACGCAGTATTTT. It translates to CASRGRTGEDTQYF.

The chain recombines TRBV27 with TRBJ2-7, with 7 positions matching TRBD1. From germline, CDR1 is MNHEY and CDR2 SMNVEV (reference sequence). The CDR3 totals 14 residues. Germline trimming cut 2 bases from V and 3 bases from J; bases unmatched to any gene: 4. For the CDR3, the DNA is TGTGCCAGCAGTTTAATTGGGGACAGCTACGAGCAGTACTTC. Its translation is CASSLIGDSYEQYF.

The rearrangement links TRBV9 to TRBJ1-2, with D tentatively TRBD1 (6 bases). V was trimmed by 1 base and J by 8 bases, leaving 18 bases between them. The CDR3 has 15 residues. The germline V gene has CDR1 SGDLS and CDR2 YYNGEE. CDR3 DNA sequence: TGTGCCAGCAGCGTAACCGCCGGGGGGGCGGGGGGCTACACCTTC. It codes for CASSVTAGGAGGYTF. Drawing the rest from reference TRBV9 and TRBJ1-2, the complete variable domain is DSGVTQTPKHLITATGQRVTLRCSPRSGDLSVYWYQQSLDQGLQFLIQYYNGEERAKGNILERFSAQQFPDLHSELNLSSLELGDSALYFCASSVTAGGAGGYTFGSGTRLTVV.

The chain is built from TRBV7-2 and TRBJ2-7, with D perhaps matching TRBD2 (5 bases). V was shortened by 1 base and J by 0 bases, with 13 bases between the two germline ends. The germline CDR1 and CDR2 sequences are SGHTA and FQGNSA. This CDR3 comprises 16 residues. The CDR3 protein is CASSLGSSTSSYEQYF. For the CDR3, the DNA is TGTGCCAGCAGCTTAGGCTCTAGCACGAGCTCCTACGAGCAGTACTTC.

V usage is TRBV27 and J usage is TRBJ2-7; the match to TRBD2 covers 7 bases. Trimming cost V 3 bases and J 3 bases; bases outside gene matches: 2. The CDR3 consists of 13 residues. Germline V gene sequence: CDR1 MNHEY, CDR2 SMNVEV (reference sequence). The CDR3 region is CASSFGEGYEQYF. CDR3 DNA sequence: TGTGCCAGCAGTTTCGGGGAGGGCTACGAGCAGTACTTC.

This chain uses TRBV7-3 with TRBJ2-1; 12 bases are shared with TRBD2. CDR1 is SGHTA and CDR2 is FQGTGA in the germline V gene. The CDR3 is 18 residues long. V was pared by 4 bases and J by 4 bases, with 11 bases of the junction left unmatched. In nucleotides, the CDR3 is TGTGCCAGCAGCTCAAGGAGACTAGCGGGGGACCGTTACAATGAGCAGTTCTTC. Residues: CASSSRRLAGDRYNEQFF.

The V gene is TRBV7-9, the J gene TRBJ1-2; D ambiguous. From germline, CDR1 is SEHNR and CDR2 FQNEAQ (reference sequence). The CDR3 sequence is 15 residues long. The V and J ends lost 1 base and 8 bases respectively, with 17 bases between them. The CDR3 nucleotides are TGTGCCAGCAGCTTAGACTCTCTTAGGATCAGGGGCTACACCTTC. It specifies CASSLDSLRIRGYTF.

This sequence joins TRBV5-5 and TRBJ1-1; the D is unclear. Germline CDR1 is SGHKS and CDR2 is YYEKEE (reference sequence). The CDR3 contains 15 residues. Trimming removed 2 bases at V and 0 bases at J, with 11 bases between. In nucleotides, the CDR3 is TGTGCCAGCAGCTTTTTGGTACTTATGAACACTGAAGCTTTCTTT. Its translation: CASSFLVLMNTEAFF.

The J gene is TRBJ1-1, the V gene TRBV6-5; maybe TRBD1 (5 bases). V lost 3 bases, J lost 1 base, and 12 bases lay in between. The CDR3 contains 15 residues. Germline V gene lookup returns CDR1 MNHEY and CDR2 SVGAGI. CDR3 in amino acids: CASSYTGAGNTEAFF. DNA of the CDR3: TGTGCCAGCAGTTATACTGGGGCCGGGAACACTGAAGCTTTCTTT.

This chain joins TRBV18 and TRBJ1-2, with D unclear. The CDR3 covers 14 residues. Per germline, CDR1 KGHSH and CDR2 LQKENI. Between the trimmed V and J ends, which lost 0 bases and 3 bases, there was a span of 8 bases. As DNA, the CDR3 is TGTGCCAGCTCACCACCGGAGATAGACTATGGCTACACCTTC. Its translation: CASSPPEIDYGYTF.

This clone was counted once. The chain links TRBV11-2 to TRBJ1-5; 8 nucleotides align to TRBD1. This CDR3 is 15 amino acids long. Looked up from germline, CDR1 is SGHAT and CDR2 is FQNNGV. With V trimmed by 3 bases and J by 0 bases, 1 base remained unmatched. The CDR3 is CASSLTGDSNQPQHF. The CDR3 nucleotides are TGTGCCAGCAGCTTGACAGGGGATAGCAATCAGCCCCAGCATTTT.

The J gene is TRBJ2-7, the V gene TRBV6-5, with a weak D call TRBD2 (6 bases). Trimming shortened V by 2 bases and J by 3 bases, and 17 bases separated the two germline ends. Per germline, CDR1 MNHEY and CDR2 SVGAGI. The CDR3 extends over 16 amino acids. The CDR3 nucleotides are TGTGCCAGCAGTTACGCCACCTGGGGTAGCGGCTACGAGCAGTACTTC. Encoded protein: CASSYATWGSGYEQYF.

This clone has a handful of counts. V usage is TRBV6-1 and J usage is TRBJ1-4; TRBD1 matches 9 bases. Germline assignment: CDR1 MNHNS and CDR2 SASEGT. V lost 8 bases and J lost 4; bases outside the gene matches: 5. This CDR3 region has 14 residues. The CDR3 DNA reads as TGTGCCAGCCTTAAGGACAGGGGTAATGAAAAACTGTTTTTT. Translating it yields CASLKDRGNEKLFF.